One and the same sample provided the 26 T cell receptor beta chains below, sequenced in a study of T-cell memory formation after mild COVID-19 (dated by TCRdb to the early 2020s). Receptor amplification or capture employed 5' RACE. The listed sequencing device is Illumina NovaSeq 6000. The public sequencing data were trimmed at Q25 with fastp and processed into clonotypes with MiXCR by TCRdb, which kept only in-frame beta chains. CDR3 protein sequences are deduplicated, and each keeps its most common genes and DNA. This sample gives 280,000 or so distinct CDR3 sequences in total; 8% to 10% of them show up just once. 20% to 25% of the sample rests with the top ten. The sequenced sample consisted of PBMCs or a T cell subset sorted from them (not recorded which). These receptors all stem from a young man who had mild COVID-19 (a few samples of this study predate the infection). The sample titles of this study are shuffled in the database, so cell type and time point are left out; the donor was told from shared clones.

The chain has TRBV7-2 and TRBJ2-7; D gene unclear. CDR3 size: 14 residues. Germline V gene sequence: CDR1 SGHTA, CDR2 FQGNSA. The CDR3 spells CAISPRPGSYEQYV. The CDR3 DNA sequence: TGTGCCATCAGCCCGAGACCTGGGTCTTACGAGCAGTACGTC.

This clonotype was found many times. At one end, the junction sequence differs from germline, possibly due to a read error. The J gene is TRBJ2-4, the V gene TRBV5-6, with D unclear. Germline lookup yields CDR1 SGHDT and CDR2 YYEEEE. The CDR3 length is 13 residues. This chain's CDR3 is CASSLWARNIQYF. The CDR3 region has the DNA TGTGCCAGCAGCTTGTGGGCCAGAAACATTCAGTACTTC.

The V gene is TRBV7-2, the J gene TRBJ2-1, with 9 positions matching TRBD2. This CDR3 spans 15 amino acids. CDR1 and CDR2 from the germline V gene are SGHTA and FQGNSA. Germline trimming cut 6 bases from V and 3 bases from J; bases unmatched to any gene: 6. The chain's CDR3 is CASRPGTSRYNEQFF. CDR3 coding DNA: TGTGCCAGCAGACCCGGGACTAGCCGCTACAATGAGCAGTTCTTC.

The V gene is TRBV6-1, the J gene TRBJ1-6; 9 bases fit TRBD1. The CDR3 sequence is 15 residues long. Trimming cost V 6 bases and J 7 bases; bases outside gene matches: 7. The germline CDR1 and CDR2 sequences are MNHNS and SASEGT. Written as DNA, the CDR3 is TGTGCCAGCAGGCTTAGACAGGGGGGGAATTCACCCCTCCACTTT. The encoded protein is CASRLRQGGNSPLHF.

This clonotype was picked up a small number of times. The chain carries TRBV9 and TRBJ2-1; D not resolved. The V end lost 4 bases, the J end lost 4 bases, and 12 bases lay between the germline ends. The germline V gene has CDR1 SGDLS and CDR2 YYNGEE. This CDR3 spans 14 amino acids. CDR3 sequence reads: CASSPPAPYNEQFF. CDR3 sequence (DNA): TGTGCCAGCAGCCCACCAGCCCCATACAATGAGCAGTTCTTC.

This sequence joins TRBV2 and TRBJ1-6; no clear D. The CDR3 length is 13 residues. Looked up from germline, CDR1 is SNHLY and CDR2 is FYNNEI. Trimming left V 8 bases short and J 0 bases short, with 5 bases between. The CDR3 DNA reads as TGTGCCAGCCCGCGCTCCTATAATTCACCCCTCCACTTT. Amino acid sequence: CASPRSYNSPLHF.

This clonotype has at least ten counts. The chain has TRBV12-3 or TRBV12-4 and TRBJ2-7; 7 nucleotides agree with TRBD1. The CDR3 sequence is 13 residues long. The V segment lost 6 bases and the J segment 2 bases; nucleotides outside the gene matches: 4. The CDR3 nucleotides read TGTGCCAGCAGGAGGACAGGCACCTACGAGCAGTACGTC. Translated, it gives CASRRTGTYEQYV.

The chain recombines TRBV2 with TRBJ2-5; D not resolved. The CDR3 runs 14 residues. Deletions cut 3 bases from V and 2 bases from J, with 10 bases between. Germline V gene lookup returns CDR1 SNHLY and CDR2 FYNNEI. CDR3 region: CASSEVGLQETQYF. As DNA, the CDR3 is TGTGCCAGCAGTGAGGTGGGGTTACAAGAGACCCAGTACTTC.

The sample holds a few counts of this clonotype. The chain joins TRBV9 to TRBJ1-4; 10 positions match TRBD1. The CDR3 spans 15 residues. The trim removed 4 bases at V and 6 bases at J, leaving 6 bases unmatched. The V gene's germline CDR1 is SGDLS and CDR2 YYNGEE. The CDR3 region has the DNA TGTGCCAGCAGCCGACAGGGGGCGGTTTATGAAAAACTGTTTTTT. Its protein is CASSRQGAVYEKLFF.

The CDR3 protein is CASSFGYNYGYTF. The CDR3 DNA reads TGTGCCAGCAGCTTTGGGTACAACTATGGCTACACCTTC. The V call is TRBV7-9, the J call TRBJ1-2; the D is unclear. Trimming took 3 bases from V and 2 from J, leaving 7 bases between them. The length of the CDR3 is 13 residues. Germline CDR1 SEHNR, CDR2 FQNEAQ (reference sequence).

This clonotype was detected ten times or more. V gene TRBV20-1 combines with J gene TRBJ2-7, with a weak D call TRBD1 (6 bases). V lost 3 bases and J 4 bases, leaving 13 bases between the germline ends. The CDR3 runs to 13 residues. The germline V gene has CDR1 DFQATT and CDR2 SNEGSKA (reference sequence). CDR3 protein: CSARGRTAYEQYF. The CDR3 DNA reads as TGCAGTGCTAGGGGCCGGACAGCTTACGAGCAGTACTTC.

CDR3 sequence (DNA): TGCGCCAGCAGCCAAGATTATTTAAGGGGGGTCAATGAGCAGTTCTTC. It encodes CASSQDYLRGVNEQFF. The chain recombines TRBV4-3 with TRBJ2-1; D may correspond to TRBD1 or TRBD2 (6 bases each). CDR1 is LGHNA, CDR2 YSLEER, per germline. V was pared by 0 bases and J by 6 bases, with 15 bases between. The CDR3 loop spans 16 amino acids.

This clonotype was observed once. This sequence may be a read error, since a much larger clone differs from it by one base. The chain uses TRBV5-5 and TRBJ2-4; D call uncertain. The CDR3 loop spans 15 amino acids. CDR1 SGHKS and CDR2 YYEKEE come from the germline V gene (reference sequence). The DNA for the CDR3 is TGTGCCAGCAGCCCGAACAAGGGTCGCGCCAACATTAAGTACTTC. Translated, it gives CASSPNKGRANIKYF. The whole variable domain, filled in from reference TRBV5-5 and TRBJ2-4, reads DAGVTQSPTHLIKTRGQQVTLRCSPISGHKSVSWYQQVLGQGPQFIFQYYEKEERGRGNFPDRFSARQFPNYSSELNVNALLLGDSALYLCASSPNKGRANIKYFGAGTRLSVL.

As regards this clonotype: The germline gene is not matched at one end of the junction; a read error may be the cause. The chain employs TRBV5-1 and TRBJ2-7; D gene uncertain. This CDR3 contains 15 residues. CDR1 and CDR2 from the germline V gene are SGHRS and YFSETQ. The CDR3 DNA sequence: TGCGCCAGCAGCTCGAAGGCCAGTGAGACCTACGAGAAGTACTTC. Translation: CASSSKASETYEKYF.

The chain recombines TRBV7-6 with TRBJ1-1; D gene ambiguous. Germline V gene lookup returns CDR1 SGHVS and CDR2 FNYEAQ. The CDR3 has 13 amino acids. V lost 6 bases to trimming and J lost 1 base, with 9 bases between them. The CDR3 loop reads CASSRNRNTEAFF. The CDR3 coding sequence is TGTGCCAGCAGTCGAAACAGGAACACTGAAGCTTTCTTT.

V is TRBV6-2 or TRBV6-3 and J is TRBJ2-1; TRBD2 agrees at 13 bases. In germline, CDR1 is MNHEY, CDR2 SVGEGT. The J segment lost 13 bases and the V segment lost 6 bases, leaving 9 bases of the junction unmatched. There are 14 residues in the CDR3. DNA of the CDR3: TGTGCCAGCAGCGCCCGGACTAGCGGGGGAGGCCAGTTCTTC. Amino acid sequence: CASSARTSGGGQFF.

CDR3 nucleotides: TGTGCCAGCGAAGGCACCTCGAACACCGGGGAGCTGTTTTTT. Its protein product is CASEGTSNTGELFF. This chain joins TRBV11-3 and TRBJ2-2; D gene unclear. The CDR3 consists of 14 residues. Per the germline V gene, CDR1 is SGHNT and CDR2 is YENEEA. Trimming took 8 bases from V and 0 from J, leaving 10 bases between them.

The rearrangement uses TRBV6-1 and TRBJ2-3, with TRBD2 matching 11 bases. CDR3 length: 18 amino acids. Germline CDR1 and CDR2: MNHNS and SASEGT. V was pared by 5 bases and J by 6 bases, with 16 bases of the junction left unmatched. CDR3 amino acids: CASSRNSLAGGLTDTQYF. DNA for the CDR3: TGTGCCAGCAGTAGAAATTCCCTAGCGGGGGGCCTGACGGATACGCAGTATTTT.

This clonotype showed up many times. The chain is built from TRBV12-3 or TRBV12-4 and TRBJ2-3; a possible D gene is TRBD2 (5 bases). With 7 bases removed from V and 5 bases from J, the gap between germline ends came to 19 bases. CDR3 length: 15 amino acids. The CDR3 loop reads CASTTGDSPGDTQYF. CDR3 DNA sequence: TGTGCCAGCACCACCGGGGATAGCCCGGGAGATACGCAGTATTTT.

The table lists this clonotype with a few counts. CDR3 coding DNA: TGTGCCAGTAGTATAGAGGTCAATCGGGGGCAGTTCTTC. Residues: CASSIEVNRGQFF. V usage is TRBV19 and J usage is TRBJ2-1; tentative D call: TRBD2 (5 bases). V dropped 0 bases and J dropped 12 bases, with 12 bases sitting between them. The CDR3 consists of 13 residues. In germline, CDR1 is LNHDA, CDR2 SQIVND (reference sequence).

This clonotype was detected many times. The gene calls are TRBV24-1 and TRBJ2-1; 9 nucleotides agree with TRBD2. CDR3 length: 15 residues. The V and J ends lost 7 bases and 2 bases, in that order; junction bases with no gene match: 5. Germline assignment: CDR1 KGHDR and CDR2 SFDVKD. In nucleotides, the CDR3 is TGTGCCACCAGCACCAGCGGGGGGACCTACAATGAGCAGTTCTTC. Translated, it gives CATSTSGGTYNEQFF.

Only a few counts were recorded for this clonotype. CDR3 in amino acids: CASSQEPGLARNNEQFF. The DNA for the CDR3 is TGCGCCAGCAGCCAGGAACCGGGACTAGCGCGAAACAATGAGCAGTTCTTC. The chain employs TRBV4-3 and TRBJ2-1, with 10 bases fitting TRBD2. CDR1 is LGHNA, CDR2 YSLEER, per germline. V lost 3 bases and J lost 5; bases outside the gene matches: 10. This CDR3 contains 17 residues.

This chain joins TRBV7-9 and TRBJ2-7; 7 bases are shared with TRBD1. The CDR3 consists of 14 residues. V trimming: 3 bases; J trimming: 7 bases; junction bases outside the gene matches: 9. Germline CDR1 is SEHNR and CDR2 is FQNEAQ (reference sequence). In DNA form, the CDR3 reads TGTGCCAGCAGCTTGTTGGGCAGGGGGAGAGAGCAGTACTTC. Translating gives CASSLLGRGREQYF.

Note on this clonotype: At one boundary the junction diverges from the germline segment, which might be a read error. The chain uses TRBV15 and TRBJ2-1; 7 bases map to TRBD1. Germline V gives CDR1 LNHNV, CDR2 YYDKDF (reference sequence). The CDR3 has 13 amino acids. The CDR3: CATSPRQGPPRWF. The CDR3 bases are TGTGCCACCAGCCCCCGACAGGGACCCCCTAGATGGTTC.

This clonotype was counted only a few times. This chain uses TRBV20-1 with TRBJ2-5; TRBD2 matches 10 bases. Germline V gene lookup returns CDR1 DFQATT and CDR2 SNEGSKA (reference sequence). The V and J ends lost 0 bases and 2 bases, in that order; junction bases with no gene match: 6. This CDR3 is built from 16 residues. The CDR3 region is CSARDFTAGGQETQYF. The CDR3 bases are TGCAGTGCTAGAGATTTCACAGCGGGGGGGCAAGAGACCCAGTACTTC.

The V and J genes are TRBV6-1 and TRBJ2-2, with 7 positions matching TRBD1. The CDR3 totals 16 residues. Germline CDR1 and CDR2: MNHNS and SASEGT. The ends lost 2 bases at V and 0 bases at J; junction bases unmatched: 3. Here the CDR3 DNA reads TGTGCCAGCAGTGAAAGAGGGGGCGCGAACACCGGGGAGCTGTTTTTT. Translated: CASSERGGANTGELFF.